This T cell receptor (beta chain) was profiled in a study of siplizumab effects on memory and regulatory T cells. Germline V gene data show CDR1 as MNHEY and CDR2 as SMNVEV (reference sequence). The CDR3 sequence is 15 residues long. Trimming took 3 bases from V and 2 from J, leaving 14 bases between them. Repertoires were generated with immunoSEQ multiplex PCR, while TCRdb's copy carries only in-frame clones and drops some. The table records about 100,000 clones, about 94% of them present only once. The clonotype comes from a human donor in good health. The specimen was non-Treg CD4+ T cells sorted from blood. The V gene is TRBV27, the J gene TRBJ2-7, with a possible D match to TRBD2 (6 bases). The CDR3 is CASSFIGRGPYEQYF. The CDR3 DNA reads TGTGCCAGCAGTTTTATCGGGCGGGGACCCTACGAGCAGTACTTC.